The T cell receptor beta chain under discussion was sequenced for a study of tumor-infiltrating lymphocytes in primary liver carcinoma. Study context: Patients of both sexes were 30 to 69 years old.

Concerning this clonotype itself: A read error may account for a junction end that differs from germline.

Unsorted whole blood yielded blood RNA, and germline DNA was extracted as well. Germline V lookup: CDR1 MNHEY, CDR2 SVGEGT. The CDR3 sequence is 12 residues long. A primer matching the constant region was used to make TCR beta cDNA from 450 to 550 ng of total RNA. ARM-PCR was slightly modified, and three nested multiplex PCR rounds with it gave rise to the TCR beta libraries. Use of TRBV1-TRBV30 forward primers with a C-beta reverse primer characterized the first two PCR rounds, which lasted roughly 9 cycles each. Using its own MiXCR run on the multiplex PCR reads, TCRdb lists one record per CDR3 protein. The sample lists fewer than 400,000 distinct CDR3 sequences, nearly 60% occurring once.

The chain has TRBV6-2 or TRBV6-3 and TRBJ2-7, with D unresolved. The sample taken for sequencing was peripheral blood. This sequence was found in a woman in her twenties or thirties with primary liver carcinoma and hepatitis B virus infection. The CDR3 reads CARSYTWTEQYF. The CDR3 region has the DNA TGTGCCAGAAGTTACACATGGACCGAGCAGTACTTC.